This is a list of T cell receptor beta chains from one sample in a study of Ad26.COV2.S vaccination and SARS-CoV-2 variants. Only in-frame clones appear in the TCRdb table, and some are missing; sequencing was by immunoSEQ multiplex PCR. Among approximately 300,000 clones listed, approximately 86% were seen once. The sample was peripheral blood, taken in a trial of Ad26.COV2.S vaccine versus placebo. Receptors were obtained from a person between 18 and 65 years old who received the Ad26.COV2.S COVID-19 vaccine or a placebo. Each CDR3 is given with its conserved first and last residue. Fields, in order: clone size, V gene, J gene, D gene, CDR3 DNA, CDR3 protein. A D gene is named only where the DNA matches it firmly. A row's size may be missing; if present it is once, few, many or a size class.

size: NA
V: TRBV2
J: TRBJ1-5
D: NA
DNA: TGTGCCAGCAATTGGGCAGGGGATCAGCCCCAGCATTTT
CDR3: CASNWAGDQPQHF

size: NA
V: TRBV30
J: TRBJ1-5
D: TRBD1
DNA: TGTGCCTGGAGCCTGGGACAGGTTCAGCCCCAGCATTTT
CDR3: CAWSLGQVQPQHF

size: NA
V: TRBV5-4
J: TRBJ1-6
D: TRBD1
DNA: TGTGCCAGCAGCACAGGGGGGAATTCACCCCTCCACTTT
CDR3: CASSTGGNSPLHF

size: NA
V: TRBV6-2/TRBV6-3
J: TRBJ1-4
D: NA
DNA: TGTGCCAGCAGTTACTCGACGGATAAACTGTTTTTT
CDR3: CASSYSTDKLFF

size: NA
V: TRBV7-2
J: TRBJ1-1
D: NA
DNA: TGTGCCAGCAGCTTAGACAGCAGTAGCACTGAAGCTTTCTTT
CDR3: CASSLDSSSTEAFF

size: NA
V: TRBV7-2
J: TRBJ1-5
D: NA
DNA: TGTGCCAGCAGCTTAGTATCGGGCAATCAGCCCCAGCATTTT
CDR3: CASSLVSGNQPQHF

size: NA
V: TRBV4-2
J: TRBJ2-1
D: TRBD2
DNA: TGTGCCAGCAGCCCTTCGGCGGGGGGGAGTGATGAGCAGTTCTTC
CDR3: CASSPSAGGSDEQFF

size: NA
V: TRBV3-1/TRBV3-2
J: TRBJ2-2
D: NA
DNA: TGTGCCAGCAGCCAAGATTGGAGCGGGAACACCGGGGAGCTGTTTTTT
CDR3: CASSQDWSGNTGELFF

size: NA
V: TRBV7-2
J: TRBJ2-1
D: TRBD2
DNA: TGTGCCAGCAGCCGGAGCGGGGTTACGTACAATGAGCAGTTCTTC
CDR3: CASSRSGVTYNEQFF

size: NA
V: TRBV30
J: TRBJ1-6
D: TRBD1
DNA: TGTGCCTGGAGTGGGGGGGACAGGGGGGATAATTCACCCCTCCACTTT
CDR3: CAWSGGDRGDNSPLHF

size: NA
V: TRBV10-3
J: TRBJ1-1
D: NA
DNA: TGTGCCATCAGTGAGTATGGGACGGGGAACACTGAAGCTTTCTTT
CDR3: CAISEYGTGNTEAFF

size: NA
V: TRBV27
J: TRBJ1-2
D: NA
DNA: TGTGCCAGCAAACAGACCCAGGGTAGGGGCTACACCTTC
CDR3: CASKQTQGRGYTF

size: few
V: TRBV2
J: TRBJ1-1
D: TRBD1
DNA: TGTGCCAGCAGGACGGGACAGGGGACTGAAGCTTTCTTT
CDR3: CASRTGQGTEAFF

size: NA
V: TRBV5-1
J: TRBJ2-7
D: TRBD1
DNA: TGCGCCAGCAGCTCGTGGACAGGGGAGAACGAGCAGTACTTC
CDR3: CASSSWTGENEQYF

size: few
V: TRBV9
J: TRBJ1-4
D: NA
DNA: TGTGCCAGCAGCCTCAGACCGGCAACTAATGAAAAACTGTTTTTT
CDR3: CASSLRPATNEKLFF

size: NA
V: TRBV6-5
J: TRBJ2-7
D: TRBD1
DNA: TGTGCCAGCAGTTTGGGACAGGGTAGGTACGAGCAGTACTTC
CDR3: CASSLGQGRYEQYF

size: NA
V: TRBV10-1
J: TRBJ1-6
D: TRBD1
DNA: TGCGCCAGCGGACAGGGGAAAGTCTCACCCCTCCACTTT
CDR3: CASGQGKVSPLHF

size: NA
V: TRBV7-8
J: TRBJ1-6
D: NA
DNA: TGTGCCAGCAGCTTAGGGACAGCGTCAAATTCACCCCTCCACTTT
CDR3: CASSLGTASNSPLHF

size: many
V: TRBV5-6
J: TRBJ1-6
D: NA
DNA: TGTGCCAGCAGCTTGGTAGGCGGTTCACCCCTCCACTTT
CDR3: CASSLVGGSPLHF

size: NA
V: TRBV19
J: TRBJ1-2
D: TRBD1
DNA: TGTGCCAGTAGTATATCTTCAGGGGGCCAGAATGGCTACACCTTC
CDR3: CASSISSGGQNGYTF

size: NA
V: TRBV10-2
J: TRBJ1-3
D: NA
DNA: TGCGCCAGCAGTGAGGGGGGACGGGCAGCCGGAAACACCATATATTTT
CDR3: CASSEGGRAAGNTIYF

size: NA
V: TRBV6-5
J: TRBJ1-1
D: NA
DNA: TGTGCCAGCAGTACCAACACTGAAGCTTTCTTT
CDR3: CASSTNTEAFF

size: NA
V: TRBV7-2
J: TRBJ1-2
D: TRBD1
DNA: TGTGCCAGCAGCTCCCCCCCCTCCGGGACAGTTCACTATGGCTACACCTTC
CDR3: CASSSPPSGTVHYGYTF

size: NA
V: TRBV7-2
J: TRBJ1-1
D: TRBD1
DNA: TGTGCCAGCATCCTAACAGGGGTCCCTGAAGCTTTCTTT
CDR3: CASILTGVPEAFF

size: NA
V: TRBV9
J: TRBJ1-2
D: TRBD1
DNA: TGTGCCAGCAGCGCCGATGGGACAGCGTATGGCTACACCTTC
CDR3: CASSADGTAYGYTF

size: once
V: TRBV3-1/TRBV3-2
J: TRBJ1-5
D: NA
DNA: TGTGCCAGCAGCCAAGCCCCGGTGGGTCAGCCCCAGCATTTT
CDR3: CASSQAPVGQPQHF

size: NA
V: TRBV7-2
J: TRBJ1-1
D: TRBD1
DNA: TGTGCCAGCAGCCCCCGACAGGGGCAGAACACTGAAGCTTTCTTT
CDR3: CASSPRQGQNTEAFF

size: NA
V: TRBV15
J: TRBJ1-4
D: TRBD1
DNA: TGTGCCACCAGCAGAGTCGTCGACAGGGGGTCTGAAAAACTGTTTTTT
CDR3: CATSRVVDRGSEKLFF

size: NA
V: TRBV3-1/TRBV3-2
J: TRBJ1-2
D: NA
DNA: TGTGCCAGCAGCCAAGATTGGGGGGCCTATGGCTACACCTTC
CDR3: CASSQDWGAYGYTF

size: NA
V: TRBV10-3
J: TRBJ1-2
D: NA
DNA: TGTGCCATTTCCCCGGAGGGGGAGGGGACCTATGGCTACACCTTC
CDR3: CAISPEGEGTYGYTF

size: few
V: TRBV5-4
J: TRBJ2-2
D: NA
DNA: TGTGCCAGCAGCTTGGGGCAGGGCATCGGGGAGCTGTTTTTT
CDR3: CASSLGQGIGELFF

size: NA
V: TRBV5-8
J: TRBJ2-5
D: TRBD2
DNA: TGTGCCAGCAGCTCAAGACTAGCGGGGGTTGGGGAGACCCAGTACTTC
CDR3: CASSSRLAGVGETQYF

size: NA
V: TRBV6-2/TRBV6-3
J: TRBJ2-7
D: TRBD1
DNA: TGTGCCAGCAGTTACAGAGGGACAGGGGGTACCTACGAGCAGTACTTC
CDR3: CASSYRGTGGTYEQYF

size: NA
V: TRBV19
J: TRBJ1-6
D: TRBD1
DNA: TGTGCCAGTAGTATCGGGGGACAGACAAATTCACCCCTCCACTTT
CDR3: CASSIGGQTNSPLHF

size: NA
V: TRBV19
J: TRBJ1-4
D: TRBD1
DNA: TGTGCCAGTAGTGGGACAGGCCTCGCAGGTGAAAAACTGTTTTTT
CDR3: CASSGTGLAGEKLFF

size: NA
V: TRBV7-6
J: TRBJ1-1
D: NA
DNA: TGTGCCAGCAGCCCTACAGGGAGTACGGGGGCTTTCTTT
CDR3: CASSPTGSTGAFF

size: NA
V: TRBV10-3
J: TRBJ1-1
D: TRBD1
DNA: TGTGCCATCAGTGAAGGACAGGCAAGAAGGGAAGCTTTCTTT
CDR3: CAISEGQARREAFF

size: NA
V: TRBV19
J: TRBJ1-5
D: NA
DNA: TGTGCCAGTAGTATGAAGCAGGGAGCCCCTTTTGGCCTTGAGAGCAATCAGCCCCAGCATTTT
CDR3: CASSMKQGAPFGLESNQPQHF

size: NA
V: TRBV4-1
J: TRBJ2-5
D: NA
DNA: TGCGCCAGCAGCCAAGATAGACTTCCTGGGAACCAGTACTTC
CDR3: CASSQDRLPGNQYF

size: NA
V: TRBV11-2
J: TRBJ2-3
D: NA
DNA: TGTGCCAGCAGCTTAGACCCCTGGGGGGCAGATACGCAGTATTTT
CDR3: CASSLDPWGADTQYF

size: NA
V: TRBV25-1
J: TRBJ1-2
D: TRBD1
DNA: TGTGCCAGCAGTGAGAACAGGGGGTACAACTATGGCTACACCTTC
CDR3: CASSENRGYNYGYTF

size: NA
V: TRBV7-9
J: TRBJ2-1
D: TRBD2
DNA: TGTGCCAGCCTTGTGGGCGGGGGGGCCAATGAGCAGTTCTTC
CDR3: CASLVGGGANEQFF

size: NA
V: TRBV6-1
J: TRBJ2-7
D: TRBD1
DNA: TGTGCCAGCAGTGAAGGGACAGGGGTGCGGGAGCAGTACTTC
CDR3: CASSEGTGVREQYF

size: NA
V: TRBV6-5
J: TRBJ2-7
D: NA
DNA: TGTGCCAGCAGTTCAAGCGGTCGGGAGCAGTACTTC
CDR3: CASSSSGREQYF

size: NA
V: TRBV7-2
J: TRBJ2-4
D: TRBD1
DNA: TGTGCCAGCAGCGGACAGGGTGGGGCCAAAAACATTCAGTACTTC
CDR3: CASSGQGGAKNIQYF

size: NA
V: TRBV11-2
J: TRBJ1-5
D: NA
DNA: TGTGCCTCAGCAACCAGGGTTGAAGATCAGCCCCAGCATTTT
CDR3: CASATRVEDQPQHF

size: NA
V: TRBV7-2
J: TRBJ1-1
D: NA
DNA: TGTGCCAGCAAACCGGCAGGCAGCACTGAAGCTTTCTTT
CDR3: CASKPAGSTEAFF

size: NA
V: TRBV4-3
J: TRBJ1-1
D: NA
DNA: TGCGCCAGCAGCGTGGAGGTGAACACTGAAGCTTTCTTT
CDR3: CASSVEVNTEAFF

size: NA
V: TRBV5-1
J: TRBJ1-2
D: NA
DNA: TGCGCCAGCAGGGAACAGGGAACCTATGGCTACACCTTC
CDR3: CASREQGTYGYTF

size: NA
V: TRBV4-1
J: TRBJ2-7
D: NA
DNA: TGCGCCAGCAGCCCAGATCTTCGAGGCGGGGAGCAGTACTTC
CDR3: CASSPDLRGGEQYF

size: once
V: TRBV5-1
J: TRBJ1-6
D: NA
DNA: TGCGCCAGCAGCTTGAGAGCCGGGGATGGGTATAATTCACCCCTCCACTTT
CDR3: CASSLRAGDGYNSPLHF

size: NA
V: TRBV19
J: TRBJ1-1
D: TRBD1
DNA: TGTGCCAGTAGGAACACCGGGACAGGGTCCACTGAAGCTTTCTTT
CDR3: CASRNTGTGSTEAFF

size: NA
V: TRBV10-3
J: TRBJ1-6
D: NA
DNA: TGTGCCATCAGTGTAGGCCTGCTCGATTCACCCCTCCACTTT
CDR3: CAISVGLLDSPLHF

size: NA
V: TRBV4-3
J: TRBJ2-5
D: NA
DNA: TGCGCCAGCAGCCAAGATGCGGGACAACCACGGGAGACCCAGTACTTC
CDR3: CASSQDAGQPRETQYF